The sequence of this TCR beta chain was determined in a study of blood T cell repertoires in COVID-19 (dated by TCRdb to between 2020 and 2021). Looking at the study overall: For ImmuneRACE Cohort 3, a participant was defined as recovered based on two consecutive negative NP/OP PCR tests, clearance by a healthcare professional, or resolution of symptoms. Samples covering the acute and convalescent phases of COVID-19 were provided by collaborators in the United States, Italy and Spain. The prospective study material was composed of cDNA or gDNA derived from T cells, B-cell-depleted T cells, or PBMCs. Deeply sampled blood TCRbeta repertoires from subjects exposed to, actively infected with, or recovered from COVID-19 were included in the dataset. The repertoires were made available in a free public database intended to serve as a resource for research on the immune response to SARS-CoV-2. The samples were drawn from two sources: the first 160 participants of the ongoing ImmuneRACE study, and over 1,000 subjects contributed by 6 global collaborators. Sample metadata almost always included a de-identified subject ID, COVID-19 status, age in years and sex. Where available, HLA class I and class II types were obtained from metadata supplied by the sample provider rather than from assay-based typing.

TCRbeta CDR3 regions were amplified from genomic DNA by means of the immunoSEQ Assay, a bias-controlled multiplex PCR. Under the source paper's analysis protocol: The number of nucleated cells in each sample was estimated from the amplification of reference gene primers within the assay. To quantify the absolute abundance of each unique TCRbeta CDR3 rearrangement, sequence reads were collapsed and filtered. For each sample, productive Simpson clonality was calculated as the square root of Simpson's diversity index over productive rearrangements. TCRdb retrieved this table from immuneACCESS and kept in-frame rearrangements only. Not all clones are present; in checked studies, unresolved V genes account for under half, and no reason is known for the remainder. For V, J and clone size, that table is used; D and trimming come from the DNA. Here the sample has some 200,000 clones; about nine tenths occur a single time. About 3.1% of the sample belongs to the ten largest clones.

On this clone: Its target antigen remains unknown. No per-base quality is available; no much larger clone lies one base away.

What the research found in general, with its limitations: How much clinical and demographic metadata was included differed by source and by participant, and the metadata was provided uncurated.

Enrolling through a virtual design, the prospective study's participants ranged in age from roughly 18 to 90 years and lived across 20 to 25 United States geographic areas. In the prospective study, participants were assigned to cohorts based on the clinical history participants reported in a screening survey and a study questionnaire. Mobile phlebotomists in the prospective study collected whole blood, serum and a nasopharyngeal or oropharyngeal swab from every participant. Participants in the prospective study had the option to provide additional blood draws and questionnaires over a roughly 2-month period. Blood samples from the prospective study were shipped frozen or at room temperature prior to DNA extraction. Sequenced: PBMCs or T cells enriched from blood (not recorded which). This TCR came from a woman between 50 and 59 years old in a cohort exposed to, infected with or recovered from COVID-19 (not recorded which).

CDR3 reads: CASSSPGQGSLGYTF. The sequenced DNA is TGTGCCAGCAGCTCTCCGGGACAGGGCTCACTTGGCTACACCTTC. The rearranged chain carries TRBV5-4 and TRBJ1-2, with TRBD1 matching 9 junction bases. Taken from the germline V gene (reference sequence), the CDR1 and CDR2 loops are SGHNT and YYREEE. The CDR3, from cysteine to phenylalanine, totals 15 residues. The sequence is cut down to CDR3 DNA, 45 bases in frame from base 1. V is trimmed back by 3 bases and J by 7 bases, and the junction contains 10 bases that no gene match accounts for.